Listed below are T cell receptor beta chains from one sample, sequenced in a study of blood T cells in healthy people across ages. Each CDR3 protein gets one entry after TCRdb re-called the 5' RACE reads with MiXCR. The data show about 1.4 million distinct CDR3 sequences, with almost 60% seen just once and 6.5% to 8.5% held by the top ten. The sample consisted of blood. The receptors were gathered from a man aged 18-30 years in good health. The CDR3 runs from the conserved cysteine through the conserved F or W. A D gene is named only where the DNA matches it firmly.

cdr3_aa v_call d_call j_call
CASSFENRGRRTDTQYF TRBV6-6 TRBD1 TRBJ2-3
CSAPLAGRTQYF TRBV20-1 TRBD2 TRBJ2-3
CASSPGRKAFF TRBV7-2 . TRBJ1-1
CASFGIVVGTPGNDYTF TRBV27 . TRBJ1-2
CASSSAAPGDSPLHF TRBV6-2/TRBV6-3 . TRBJ1-6
CATLDSGQNIQYF TRBV15 . TRBJ2-4
CSAIEGQVVNEQFF TRBV20-1 TRBD1 TRBJ2-1
CASSLTAVGELFF TRBV12-3/TRBV12-4 . TRBJ2-2
CASSPPNVIGPYEQYF TRBV7-9 . .
CSVKDRADFYEQYF TRBV20-1 TRBD1 TRBJ2-7
CVSSASNQPQHF TRBV7-9 . TRBJ1-5
CASSLLAPFYNEQFF TRBV4-1 TRBD2 TRBJ2-1
CASSLERSWDRRYGYTF TRBV5-1 TRBD1 TRBJ1-2
CASSHARRGGAPSYNEQFF TRBV14 . TRBJ2-1
CASSLQTGVVANTGELFF TRBV4-2 TRBD1 TRBJ2-2
CASSSRGWSPLHF TRBV7-2 . TRBJ1-6
CSVEDQHRYNYGYTF TRBV29-1 . TRBJ1-2